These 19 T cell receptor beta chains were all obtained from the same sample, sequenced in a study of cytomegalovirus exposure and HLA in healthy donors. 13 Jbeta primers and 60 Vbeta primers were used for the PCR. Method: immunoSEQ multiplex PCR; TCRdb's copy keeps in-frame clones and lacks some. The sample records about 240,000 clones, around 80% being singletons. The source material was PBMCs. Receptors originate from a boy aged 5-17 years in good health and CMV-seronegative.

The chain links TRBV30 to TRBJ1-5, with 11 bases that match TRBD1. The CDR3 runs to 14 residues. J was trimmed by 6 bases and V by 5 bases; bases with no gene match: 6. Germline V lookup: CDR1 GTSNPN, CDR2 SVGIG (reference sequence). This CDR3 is CAWARDRGVQPQHF. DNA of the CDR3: TGTGCCTGGGCCCGGGACAGGGGGGTTCAGCCCCAGCATTTT.

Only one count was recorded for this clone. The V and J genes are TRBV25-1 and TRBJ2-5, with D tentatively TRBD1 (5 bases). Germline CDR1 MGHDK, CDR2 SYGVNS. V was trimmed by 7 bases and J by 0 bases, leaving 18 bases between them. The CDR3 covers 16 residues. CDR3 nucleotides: TGTGCCAGCACGACCCGGTCAGGGTGGTACCAAGAGACCCAGTACTTC. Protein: CASTTRSGWYQETQYF.

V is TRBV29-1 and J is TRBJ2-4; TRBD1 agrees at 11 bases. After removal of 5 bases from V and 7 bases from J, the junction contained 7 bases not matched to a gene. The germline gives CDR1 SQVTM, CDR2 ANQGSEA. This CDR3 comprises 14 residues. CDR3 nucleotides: TGCAGCGTTCTCCGGACAGGGGGCGGCAACATTCAGTACTTC. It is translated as CSVLRTGGGNIQYF.

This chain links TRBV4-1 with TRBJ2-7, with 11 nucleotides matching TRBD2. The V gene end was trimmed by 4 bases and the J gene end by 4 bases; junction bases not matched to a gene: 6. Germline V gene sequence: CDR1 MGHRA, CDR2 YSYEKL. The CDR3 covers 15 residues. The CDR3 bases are TGCGCCAGCAGCCGAACTAGCGGGAGTAGGTACGAGCAGTACTTC. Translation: CASSRTSGSRYEQYF.

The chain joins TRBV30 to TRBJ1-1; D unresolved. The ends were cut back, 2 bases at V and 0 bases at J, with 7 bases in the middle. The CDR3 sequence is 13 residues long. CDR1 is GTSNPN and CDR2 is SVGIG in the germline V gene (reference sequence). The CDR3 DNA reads TGTGCCTGGAGTCCGGGGATGAACACTGAAGCTTTCTTT. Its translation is CAWSPGMNTEAFF.

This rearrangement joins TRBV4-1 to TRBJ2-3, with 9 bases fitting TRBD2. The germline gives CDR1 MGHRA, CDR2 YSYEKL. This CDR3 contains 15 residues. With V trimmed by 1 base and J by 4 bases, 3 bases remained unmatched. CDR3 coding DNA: TGCGCCAGCAGCCAAGTAGCGGGAGTAGCAGATACGCAGTATTTT. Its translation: CASSQVAGVADTQYF.

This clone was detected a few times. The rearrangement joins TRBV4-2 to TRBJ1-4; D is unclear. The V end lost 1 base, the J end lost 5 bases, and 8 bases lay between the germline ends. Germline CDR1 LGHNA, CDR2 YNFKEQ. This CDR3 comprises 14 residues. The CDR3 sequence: CASSQVGENEKLFF. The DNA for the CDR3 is TGTGCCAGCAGCCAAGTTGGAGAGAATGAAAAACTGTTTTTT.

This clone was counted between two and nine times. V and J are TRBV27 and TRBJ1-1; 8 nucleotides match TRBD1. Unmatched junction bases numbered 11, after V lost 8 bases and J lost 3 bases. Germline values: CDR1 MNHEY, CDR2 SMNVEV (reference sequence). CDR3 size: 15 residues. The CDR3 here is CASYFGTGLYTEAFF. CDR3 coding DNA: TGTGCCAGCTACTTTGGGACAGGTTTGTACACTGAAGCTTTCTTT.

The CDR3 bases are TGTGCCTGGAGTGTTCCATCCTTCCAGGGGTCGGGGTCCTACGAGCAGTACTTC. As protein: CAWSVPSFQGSGSYEQYF. The rearrangement joins TRBV30 to TRBJ2-7, with D maybe TRBD1 (6 bases). The CDR3 runs 18 residues. The germline V and J ends were trimmed by 0 bases and 1 base, with 22 bases remaining between them. Germline V gives CDR1 GTSNPN, CDR2 SVGIG (reference sequence).

CDR3: CASLPVPVKGNEQYF. The DNA of the CDR3 is TGTGCCAGCCTCCCAGTCCCGGTCAAGGGGAACGAGCAGTACTTC. V is TRBV6-1 and J is TRBJ2-5, with D maybe TRBD1 (5 bases). The DNA end lines up better with TRBJ2-7; the J call may be wrong. The CDR3 length is 15 residues. CDR1 and CDR2 (germline): MNHNS, SASEGT.

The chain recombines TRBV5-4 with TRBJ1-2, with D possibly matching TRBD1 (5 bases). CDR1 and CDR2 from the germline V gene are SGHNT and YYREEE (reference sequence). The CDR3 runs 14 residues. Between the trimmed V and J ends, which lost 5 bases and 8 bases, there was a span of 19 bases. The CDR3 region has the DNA TGTGCCAGCAGTTCACAGGTTCCAAGTGGCGGCTACACCTTC. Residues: CASSSQVPSGGYTF. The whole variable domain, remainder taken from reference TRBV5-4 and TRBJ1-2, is ETGVTQSPTHLIKTRGQQVTLRCSSQSGHNTVSWYQQALGQGPQFIFQYYREEENGRGNFPPRFSGLQFPNYSSELNVNALELDDSALYLCASSSQVPSGGYTFGSGTRLTVV.

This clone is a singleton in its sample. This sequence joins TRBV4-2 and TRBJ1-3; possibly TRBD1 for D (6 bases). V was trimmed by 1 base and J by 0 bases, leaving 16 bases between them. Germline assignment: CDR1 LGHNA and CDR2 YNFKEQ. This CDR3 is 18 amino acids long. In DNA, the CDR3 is TGTGCCAGCAGCCAAGTGGCAGGGGCGAGTGACTCTGGAAACACCATATATTTT. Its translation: CASSQVAGASDSGNTIYF.

CDR3 nucleotide sequence: TGTGCCAGCAGCTTAGAGGCTAGCGGAAGCACAGATACGCAGTATTTT. Translating it yields CASSLEASGSTDTQYF. This chain links TRBV7-3 with TRBJ2-3; TRBD2 matches 7 bases. The CDR3 loop spans 16 amino acids. The V gene end was trimmed by 2 bases and the J gene end by 0 bases; junction bases not matched to a gene: 5. Germline V gene sequence: CDR1 SGHTA, CDR2 FQGTGA.

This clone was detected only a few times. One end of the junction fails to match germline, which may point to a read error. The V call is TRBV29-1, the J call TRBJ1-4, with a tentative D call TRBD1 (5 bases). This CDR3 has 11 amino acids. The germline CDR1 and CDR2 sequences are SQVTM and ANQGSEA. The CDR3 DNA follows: TGCAGCGTTGAAGATAAGGGGTCTTTCCACTTT. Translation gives CSVEDKGSFHF.

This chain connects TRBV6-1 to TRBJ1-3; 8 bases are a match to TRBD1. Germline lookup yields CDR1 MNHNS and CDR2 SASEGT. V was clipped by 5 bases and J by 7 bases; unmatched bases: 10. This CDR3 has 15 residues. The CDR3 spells CASSRGGQGANTIYF. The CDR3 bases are TGTGCCAGCAGTAGGGGTGGGCAGGGGGCCAACACCATATATTTT.

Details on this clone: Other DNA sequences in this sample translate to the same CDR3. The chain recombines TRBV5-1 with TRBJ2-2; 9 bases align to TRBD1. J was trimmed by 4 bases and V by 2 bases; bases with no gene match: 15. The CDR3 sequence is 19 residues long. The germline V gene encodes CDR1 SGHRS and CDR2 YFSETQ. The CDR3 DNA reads TGCGCCAGCAGCTTCGGGACAGGGAGGATTCGGGTGGTCACCGGGGAGCTGTTTTTT. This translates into CASSFGTGRIRVVTGELFF.

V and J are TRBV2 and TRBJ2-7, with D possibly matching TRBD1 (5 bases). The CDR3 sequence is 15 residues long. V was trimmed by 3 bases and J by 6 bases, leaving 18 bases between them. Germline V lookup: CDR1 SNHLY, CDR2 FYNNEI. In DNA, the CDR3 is TGTGCCAGCAGTGAGGGGCCTAGTGGGAACTCCGAGCAGTACTTC. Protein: CASSEGPSGNSEQYF.

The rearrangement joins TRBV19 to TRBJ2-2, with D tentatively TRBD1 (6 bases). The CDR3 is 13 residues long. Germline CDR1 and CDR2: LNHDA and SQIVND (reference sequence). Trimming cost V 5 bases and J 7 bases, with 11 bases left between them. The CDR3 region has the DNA TGTGCCAGTAGTGTCCCGGGACACGGGGAGCTGTTTTTT. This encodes CASSVPGHGELFF. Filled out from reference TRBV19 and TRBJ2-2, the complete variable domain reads DGGITQSPKYLFRKEGQNVTLSCEQNLNHDAMYWYRQDPGQGLRLIYYSQIVNDFQKGDIAEGYSVSREKKESFPLTVTSAQKNPTAFYLCASSVPGHGELFFGEGSRLTVL.

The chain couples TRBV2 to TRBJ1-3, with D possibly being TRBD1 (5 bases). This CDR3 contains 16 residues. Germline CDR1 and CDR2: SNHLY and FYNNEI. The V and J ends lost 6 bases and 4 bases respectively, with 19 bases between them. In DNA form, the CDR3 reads TGTGCCAGCAGCCCTCAGGGCGCGTTTGGAGGAAACACCATATATTTT. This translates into CASSPQGAFGGNTIYF.